This is a list of T cell receptor beta chains from one sample in a study of T cell clusters in autoimmune cytopenias. TCRdb reprocessed the multiplex PCR reads and reports one entry per CDR3 protein, with no DNA. The sample's table shows about 6,100 distinct CDR3 sequences. Separately, the same data were catalogued under a study of T cell repertoires in aging, cancer and after chemotherapy.

Sequenced material: peripheral blood. These receptors were obtained from a human donor in good health. The CDR3 runs from the conserved cysteine through the conserved F or W. Each record gives: J gene, clone size, V gene, CDR3 protein. Size is stated for part of the rows, as once, few or many counts, or as a class when the clone is expanded.

j_call: TRBJ2-6; clone_size: medium-sized; v_call: TRBV6-5; cdr3_aa: CASSQILGANVLTF
j_call: TRBJ1-2; clone_size: .; v_call: TRBV7-9; cdr3_aa: CASSLESVGGYTF
j_call: TRBJ1-2; clone_size: .; v_call: TRBV6-5; cdr3_aa: CASSPRRTGGYDGYTF
j_call: TRBJ2-1; clone_size: medium-sized; v_call: TRBV19; cdr3_aa: CASSSGGASGAGGYNEQFF
j_call: TRBJ1-2; clone_size: medium-sized; v_call: TRBV7-9; cdr3_aa: CASSPSGQGAFYGYTF
j_call: TRBJ2-7; clone_size: medium-sized; v_call: TRBV19; cdr3_aa: CASSSLAGNEQYF
j_call: TRBJ1-2; clone_size: .; v_call: TRBV6-2/TRBV6-3; cdr3_aa: CASRESVYGYTF
j_call: TRBJ1-3; clone_size: .; v_call: TRBV6-2/TRBV6-3; cdr3_aa: CASSRIGGGNTIYF
j_call: TRBJ2-3; clone_size: .; v_call: TRBV4-1; cdr3_aa: CASSHGRGDTDTQYF
j_call: TRBJ2-1; clone_size: .; v_call: TRBV6-6; cdr3_aa: CASSSSRLAGGLNEQFF
j_call: TRBJ1-6; clone_size: .; v_call: TRBV20-1; cdr3_aa: CSARGRGPQYNSPLHF
j_call: TRBJ1-1; clone_size: .; v_call: TRBV5-4; cdr3_aa: CVSSRGMNTEAFF
j_call: TRBJ2-1; clone_size: .; v_call: TRBV13; cdr3_aa: CASTTKGLRYNEQFF
j_call: TRBJ1-5; clone_size: .; v_call: TRBV19; cdr3_aa: CASKPRAGRFISNQPQHF
j_call: TRBJ2-2; clone_size: .; v_call: TRBV10-3; cdr3_aa: CAISTRTGYTGELFF
j_call: TRBJ2-5; clone_size: medium-sized; v_call: TRBV29-1; cdr3_aa: CSVGGSQEETQYF
j_call: TRBJ1-4; clone_size: .; v_call: TRBV12-3/TRBV12-4; cdr3_aa: CASTPRGGTNEKLFF
j_call: TRBJ2-7; clone_size: .; v_call: TRBV4-2; cdr3_aa: CASSQEETGVREQYF
j_call: TRBJ2-6; clone_size: .; v_call: TRBV5-1; cdr3_aa: CASSLSGGGANVLTF
j_call: TRBJ2-1; clone_size: .; v_call: TRBV7-9; cdr3_aa: CASLSGGSIHNEQFF
j_call: TRBJ1-2; clone_size: .; v_call: TRBV7-9; cdr3_aa: CASRLGGLMGYTF
j_call: TRBJ1-2; clone_size: .; v_call: TRBV7-2; cdr3_aa: CASSIAGANYGYTF
j_call: TRBJ2-5; clone_size: .; v_call: TRBV6-4; cdr3_aa: CASSLDFGETQYF
j_call: TRBJ1-1; clone_size: .; v_call: TRBV6-5; cdr3_aa: CASRATKNTEAFF
j_call: TRBJ1-6; clone_size: .; v_call: TRBV12-3/TRBV12-4; cdr3_aa: CASSLVTGNNSPLHF
j_call: TRBJ2-1; clone_size: medium-sized; v_call: TRBV18; cdr3_aa: CASSRAYNEQFF
j_call: TRBJ1-2; clone_size: .; v_call: TRBV11-2; cdr3_aa: CASSLVRGNYGYTF
j_call: TRBJ2-5; clone_size: .; v_call: TRBV12-3/TRBV12-4; cdr3_aa: CASSLGGGYQETQYF
j_call: TRBJ2-1; clone_size: .; v_call: TRBV7-2; cdr3_aa: CASSLGGQGGFVYYNEQFF
j_call: TRBJ1-2; clone_size: .; v_call: TRBV20-1; cdr3_aa: CSAQSRDRGDYGYTF
j_call: TRBJ2-6; clone_size: medium-sized; v_call: TRBV19; cdr3_aa: CASSPPSGAGANVLTF
j_call: TRBJ1-3; clone_size: .; v_call: TRBV13; cdr3_aa: CASSLGGQGMGNTIYF
j_call: TRBJ2-1; clone_size: medium-sized; v_call: TRBV30; cdr3_aa: CAWKKGSGGPYNEQFF
j_call: TRBJ2-7; clone_size: medium-sized; v_call: TRBV19; cdr3_aa: CASSLNRAGLAYEQYF
j_call: TRBJ2-2; clone_size: .; v_call: TRBV24-1; cdr3_aa: CATRELLDGELFF
j_call: TRBJ1-2; clone_size: medium-sized; v_call: TRBV6-5; cdr3_aa: CASSYPRTLSANGYTF